This T cell receptor (beta chain) was captured by sequencing in a study of T cell repertoires in cytomegalovirus infection (dated by TCRdb to between 2018 and 2020). Some background on the complete study: Peptide stimulations targeted recently identified HLA-C-restricted CMV epitopes, whose presentation resists viral immunomodulation, together with well-studied HLA-B-restricted epitopes. Donor HLA type was relevant to the analysis, because carriage of CMV infection together with the matching HLA type was indicated by public TCR beta signatures.

From the germline V gene, CDR1 is LGHNA and CDR2 is YNFKEQ. Taken from cysteine to phenylalanine, the CDR3 has 14 residues. Just CDR3 DNA is preserved here, 42 bases in frame from base 1. Trimming at the junction amounts to 0 bases on V and 1 base on J, and the germline ends lie 7 bases apart. Instrument used: Illumina HiSeq 1500. TCRdb reanalyzed the raw reads on its own, using fastp at Q25 for trimming and MiXCR for clone calling, and kept in-frame beta chains. When rows share a CDR3 protein, they turn into one entry using the most common DNA and genes. Within this sample are 750,000 to 900,000 distinct CDR3 sequences, with roughly 29% of them counted one time only. The ten largest clones take up 13% of the sample. What the study reported, not specific to this receptor: Carriers of CMV infection plus the relevant HLA type were discriminated by the cumulative frequency of public TCR beta family members in the study cohort and in an independent roughly 370-donor cohort. The ex vivo response was dominated by HLA-C-restricted CMV-specific TCR beta clonotypes, and the single most frequent clonotype in two of eight donors was supplied by these HLA-C-restricted clonotypes.

Concerning this clonotype itself: The antigen it recognizes is unknown. Within one base of it there is no much larger clone, and no base qualities were kept.

Taken with the paper, the label for treatment or condition translates to: in vitro stimulation with specific CMV peptide epitopes to enrich CMV-specific T cells. The rearrangement joined TRBV4-2 to TRBJ2-7, with the D gene call left open. This TCR derives from a human donor in good health (CMV status not recorded). Some clones in this sample may be carry-over from other donors' samples. The specimen comprised cultured CD8+ T cells from PBMCs, sampled from culture after CMV antigen stimulation. The nucleotide sequence is TGTGCCAGCAGCCAAGATTTAACGTCCTACGAGCAGTACTTC. This sequence encodes CASSQDLTSYEQYF.